Each of the 17 T cell receptor beta chains below was sequenced from the same sample in a study of blood T cell repertoires in COVID-19. Clones were read by immunoSEQ multiplex PCR, and TCRdb kept only the in-frame ones, dropping some. The table shows roughly 100,000 clones, with approximately 90% occurring only once. Sequenced sample: peripheral blood. Every receptor here comes from a man in his fifties or sixties with active COVID-19.

The V and J genes are TRBV7-2 and TRBJ2-7; tentatively, D is TRBD1 (8 bases). V was shortened by 2 bases and J by 3 bases, with 20 bases between the two germline ends. The germline gives CDR1 SGHTA, CDR2 FQGNSA. The CDR3 is 17 residues long. In DNA, the CDR3 is TGTGCCAGCAGCTTACCGGACAGGGACTATTACAACTACGAGCAGTACTTC. This translates into CASSLPDRDYYNYEQYF.

This clone was picked up a small number of times. This chain connects TRBV9 to TRBJ1-6; possibly TRBD1 for D (5 bases). The CDR3 runs to 15 residues. The germline V gene encodes CDR1 SGDLS and CDR2 YYNGEE. The V end lost 3 bases, the J end lost 8 bases, and 15 bases lay between the germline ends. The CDR3 loop reads CASSAQPRGDSPLHF. The CDR3 DNA reads as TGTGCCAGCAGCGCACAGCCCCGGGGGGATTCACCCCTCCACTTT.

The chain is built from TRBV12-3 or TRBV12-4 and TRBJ1-1; possibly TRBD1 for D (5 bases). This CDR3 spans 13 amino acids. V was shortened by 3 bases and J by 1 base, with 6 bases between the two germline ends. This CDR3 is CASSFQGNTEAFF. The CDR3 DNA reads as TGTGCCAGCAGTTTCCAGGGGAACACTGAAGCTTTCTTT.

The J gene is TRBJ2-1, the V gene TRBV20-1, with D maybe TRBD2 (6 bases). V was cut by 3 bases and J by 7 bases, with 13 bases left in between. CDR1 and CDR2 from the germline V gene are DFQATT and SNEGSKA (reference sequence). This CDR3 is 13 amino acids long. CDR3 sequence: CSASRALANEQFF. In DNA, the CDR3 is TGCAGTGCTAGTCGGGCCCTAGCGAATGAGCAGTTCTTC.

The genes are TRBV11-2 and TRBJ1-6, with D perhaps matching TRBD1 (6 bases). Germline values: CDR1 SGHAT, CDR2 FQNNGV. The CDR3 is made up of 14 amino acids. V lost 5 bases to trimming and J lost 9 bases, with 14 bases between them. CDR3 protein: CASSRSGVRSPLHF. CDR3 bases: TGTGCCAGCAGCCGATCAGGGGTACGTTCACCCCTCCACTTT.

The V call is TRBV11-2, the J call TRBJ1-1, with 7 bases aligning to TRBD1. This CDR3 has 14 residues. V lost 5 bases to trimming and J lost 4 bases; unmatched junction nucleotides: 7. From germline, CDR1 is SGHAT and CDR2 FQNNGV. The CDR3 is CASSRDRESTEAFF. CDR3 nucleotides: TGTGCCAGCAGCAGAGACAGGGAAAGCACTGAAGCTTTCTTT.

The chain links TRBV7-2 to TRBJ2-2; TRBD1 matches at 8 bases. This CDR3 has 17 residues. Germline values: CDR1 SGHTA, CDR2 FQGNSA. V lost 0 bases and J lost 4; bases outside the gene matches: 7. CDR3 sequence reads: CASSLALAGGVTGELFF. In nucleotides, the CDR3 is TGTGCCAGCAGCTTAGCTTTGGCAGGGGGCGTCACCGGGGAGCTGTTTTTT.

The V and J genes are TRBV30 and TRBJ1-1, with TRBD1 identical over 8 bases. The V gene's germline CDR1 is GTSNPN and CDR2 SVGIG (reference sequence). V trimming: 3 bases; J trimming: 9 bases; junction bases outside the gene matches: 6. There are 12 residues in the CDR3. The CDR3 spells CAWSTGGVKAFF. CDR3 nucleotides: TGTGCCTGGAGCACAGGGGGAGTTAAAGCTTTCTTT.

This clone appeared a few times. This rearrangement joins TRBV9 to TRBJ1-2, with D maybe TRBD1 (6 bases). The CDR3 loop spans 17 amino acids. Germline V CDR1 and CDR2: SGDLS, YYNGEE. Trimming removed 4 bases from V and 0 bases from J, with 19 bases in between. The CDR3 region is CASSPASGVLANYGYTF. CDR3 nucleotides: TGTGCCAGCAGCCCGGCTTCAGGGGTCCTAGCTAACTATGGCTACACCTTC. Combining the CDR3 with reference TRBV9 and TRBJ1-2 gives the whole variable domain DSGVTQTPKHLITATGQRVTLRCSPRSGDLSVYWYQQSLDQGLQFLIQYYNGEERAKGNILERFSAQQFPDLHSELNLSSLELGDSALYFCASSPASGVLANYGYTFGSGTRLTVV.

This rearrangement joins TRBV7-2 to TRBJ2-5; D gene unclear. The germline CDR1 and CDR2 sequences are SGHTA and FQGNSA. Trimming removed 5 bases from V and 5 bases from J, with 12 bases in between. This CDR3 contains 13 residues. The CDR3 nucleotides are TGTGCCAGCAGCATTGCGTCCCCTGAGACCCAGTACTTC. This translates into CASSIASPETQYF.

This rearrangement joins TRBV19 to TRBJ2-3; 13 bases fit TRBD2. The CDR3 runs to 18 residues. The junction had 10 bases not matched to a gene; V was cut back by 7 bases and J by 0 bases. Germline CDR1 LNHDA, CDR2 SQIVND (reference sequence). The CDR3 DNA follows: TGTGCCAGTAACCCCGGACTAGCGGGGGTCACGAGCACAGATACGCAGTATTTT. Translated: CASNPGLAGVTSTDTQYF.

V is TRBV2 and J is TRBJ2-1, with 12 bases aligning to TRBD2. From germline, CDR1 is SNHLY and CDR2 FYNNEI. J was trimmed by 13 bases and V by 5 bases; bases with no gene match: 15. This CDR3 spans 16 amino acids. The CDR3 region is CASSQPGLAGTSEQFF. CDR3 sequence (DNA): TGTGCCAGCAGTCAGCCCGGACTAGCGGGGACTTCTGAACAGTTCTTC.

This chain uses TRBV9 with TRBJ1-2; a weak D match, TRBD1 (6 bases). CDR3 length: 19 amino acids. V was clipped by 3 bases and J by 1 base, with 25 bases between them. Germline V gene sequence: CDR1 SGDLS, CDR2 YYNGEE. CDR3 nucleotides: TGTGCCAGCAGCGCAAGACTCAGGGGTCCGAGGGACAATAACTATGGCTACACCTTC. Translated, it gives CASSARLRGPRDNNYGYTF.

This chain uses TRBV7-2 with TRBJ2-2, with D perhaps TRBD1 (5 bases). Germline V gene data show CDR1 as SGHTA and CDR2 as FQGNSA. The V gene lost 1 base and the J gene lost 7 bases, with 7 bases spanning the gap. The length of the CDR3 is 13 residues. CDR3 sequence (DNA): TGTGCCAGCAGCTTAGAGGGGATCGGGGAGCTGTTTTTT. Encoded protein: CASSLEGIGELFF.

The rearrangement uses TRBV4-2 and TRBJ2-2; D gene uncertain. CDR1 is LGHNA, CDR2 YNFKEQ, per germline. CDR3 length: 17 residues. The V and J ends lost 0 bases and 3 bases respectively, with 14 bases between them. The CDR3 region has the DNA TGTGCCAGCAGCCAAGATCGAAGCACCCGATACACCGGGGAGCTGTTTTTT. It yields the protein CASSQDRSTRYTGELFF.

The chain employs TRBV3-1 (or the pseudogene TRBV3-2) and TRBJ1-6; tentatively, D is TRBD1 (5 bases). Germline assignment: CDR1 LGHDT and CDR2 YNNKEL (reference sequence). The V end was cut by 2 bases, the J end by 4 bases, with 6 bases between. This CDR3 contains 14 residues. CDR3 in amino acids: CASSQTGYNSPLHF. In DNA, the CDR3 is TGTGCCAGCAGCCAAACAGGATATAATTCACCCCTCCACTTT.

This chain joins TRBV12-3 or TRBV12-4 and TRBJ1-1, with D tentatively TRBD1 (5 bases). Trimming shortened V by 6 bases and J by 10 bases, and 12 bases separated the two germline ends. The CDR3 length is 11 residues. CDR3 sequence (DNA): TGTGCCAGCAGCCATGGGGGGGGAGCTTTCTTT. It translates to CASSHGGGAFF.